This is a list of T cell receptor beta chains from one sample in a study of radiation and T cells in renal cell carcinoma. Produced via immunoSEQ multiplex PCR; TCRdb's table is partial and in-frame only. This table holds about 130,000 clones, 70% to 90% found once. The sequencing used blood, collected from a patient whose treatment included radiotherapy and nephrectomy. The receptors were gathered from a woman aged 50 to 65 with renal cell carcinoma. CDR3s include the opening cysteine and the closing phenylalanine or tryptophan. Fields, in order: clone size, D gene, V gene, J gene, CDR3 protein, CDR3 DNA. D genes are given only for firm matches. Not all rows give a size; the values are once, few, many and, for expanded clones, a class.

NA,NA,TRBV2,TRBJ2-2,CASSELGADTGELFF,TGTGCCAGCAGTGAATTGGGGGCCGACACCGGGGAGCTGTTTTTT
NA,TRBD1,TRBV30,TRBJ1-2,CAWSATGGRDGYTF,TGTGCCTGGAGCGCTACAGGGGGCCGGGATGGCTACACCTTC
once,NA,TRBV6-5,TRBJ1-1,CASSYFGIGVGAFF,TGTGCCAGCAGTTACTTCGGTATCGGGGTTGGTGCTTTCTTT
NA,NA,TRBV19,TRBJ1-1,CASTEGTVEAFF,TGTGCCAGTACCGAGGGGACGGTGGAAGCTTTCTTT
NA,NA,TRBV7-2,TRBJ2-4,CASSLTGVLAKNIQYF,TGTGCCAGCAGCTTAACGGGAGTTTTAGCCAAAAACATTCAGTACTTC
NA,TRBD1,TRBV6-6,TRBJ1-2,CASSYQDRDYGYTF,TGTGCCAGCAGTTACCAGGACAGGGACTATGGCTACACCTTC
once,NA,TRBV6-5,TRBJ2-2,CASSYPPGAAGELFF,TGTGCCAGCAGTTACCCCCCGGGGGCAGCCGGGGAGCTGTTTTTT
once,NA,TRBV7-3,TRBJ1-3,CASSLTPPESSGNTIYF,TGTGCCAGCAGCTTAACGCCCCCTGAGAGCTCTGGAAACACCATATATTTT
NA,NA,TRBV7-3,TRBJ2-2,CASSFGGATGELFF,TGTGCCAGCAGCTTTGGGGGCGCGACCGGGGAGCTGTTTTTT
few,NA,TRBV6-1,TRBJ1-4,CASSEPGVEKLFF,TGTGCCAGCAGTGAACCAGGGGTGGAAAAACTGTTTTTT
NA,NA,TRBV2,TRBJ1-5,CASSEYAIGTSNQPQHF,TGTGCCAGCAGTGAATACGCAATTGGCACTAGCAATCAGCCCCAGCATTTT
NA,NA,TRBV4-2,TRBJ2-7,CASSHLQGGDYEQYF,TGTGCCAGCAGCCACCTACAGGGTGGTGACTACGAGCAGTACTTC
NA,NA,TRBV10-1,TRBJ2-7,CATGAGGEQYF,TGCGCCACGGGAGCAGGAGGCGAGCAGTACTTC
NA,NA,TRBV7-6,TRBJ2-6,CASSSFGTESGANVLTF,TGTGCCAGCAGCTCGTTTGGGACTGAGTCTGGGGCCAACGTCCTGACTTTC
few,NA,TRBV2,TRBJ1-5,CASSRGLVGQPQHF,TGTGCCAGCAGTCGTGGACTAGTGGGGCAGCCCCAGCATTTT
NA,NA,TRBV12-5,TRBJ1-4,CASGWGQGLEKLFF,TGTGCTAGTGGCTGGGGGCAGGGCCTCGAAAAACTGTTTTTT
NA,NA,TRBV14,TRBJ1-3,CASSPGLLSLNTIYF,TGTGCCAGCAGCCCGGGACTTTTAAGTTTAAACACCATATATTTT